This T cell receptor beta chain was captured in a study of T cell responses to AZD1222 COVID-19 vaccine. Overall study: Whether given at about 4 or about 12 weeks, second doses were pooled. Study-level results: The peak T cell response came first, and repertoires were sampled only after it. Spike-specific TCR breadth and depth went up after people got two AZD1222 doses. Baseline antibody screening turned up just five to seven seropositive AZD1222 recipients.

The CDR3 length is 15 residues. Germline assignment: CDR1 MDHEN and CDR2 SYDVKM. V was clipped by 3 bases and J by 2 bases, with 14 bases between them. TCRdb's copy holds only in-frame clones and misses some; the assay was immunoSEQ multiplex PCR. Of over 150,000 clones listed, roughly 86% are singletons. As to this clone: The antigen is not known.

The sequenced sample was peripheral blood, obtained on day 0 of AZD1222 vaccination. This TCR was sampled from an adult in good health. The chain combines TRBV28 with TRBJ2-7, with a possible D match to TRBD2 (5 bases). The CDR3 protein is CASSFEGRGTYEQYF. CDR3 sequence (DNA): TGTGCCAGCAGTTTTGAGGGTAGAGGGACCTACGAGCAGTACTTC.